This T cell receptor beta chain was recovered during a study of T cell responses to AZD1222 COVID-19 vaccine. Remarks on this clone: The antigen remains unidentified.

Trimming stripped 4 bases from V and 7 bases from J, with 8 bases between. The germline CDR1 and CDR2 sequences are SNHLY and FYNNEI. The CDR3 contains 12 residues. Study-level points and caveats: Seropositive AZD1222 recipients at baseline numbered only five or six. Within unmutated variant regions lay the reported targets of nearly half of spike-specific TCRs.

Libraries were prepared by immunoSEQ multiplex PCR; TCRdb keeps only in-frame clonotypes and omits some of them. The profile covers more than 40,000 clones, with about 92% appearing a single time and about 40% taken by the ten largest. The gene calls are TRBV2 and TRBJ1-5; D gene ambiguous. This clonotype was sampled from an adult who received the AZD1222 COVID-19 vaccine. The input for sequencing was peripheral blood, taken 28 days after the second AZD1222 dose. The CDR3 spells CASSAERQPQHF. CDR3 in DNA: TGTGCCAGCAGTGCTGAGAGGCAGCCCCAGCATTTT.